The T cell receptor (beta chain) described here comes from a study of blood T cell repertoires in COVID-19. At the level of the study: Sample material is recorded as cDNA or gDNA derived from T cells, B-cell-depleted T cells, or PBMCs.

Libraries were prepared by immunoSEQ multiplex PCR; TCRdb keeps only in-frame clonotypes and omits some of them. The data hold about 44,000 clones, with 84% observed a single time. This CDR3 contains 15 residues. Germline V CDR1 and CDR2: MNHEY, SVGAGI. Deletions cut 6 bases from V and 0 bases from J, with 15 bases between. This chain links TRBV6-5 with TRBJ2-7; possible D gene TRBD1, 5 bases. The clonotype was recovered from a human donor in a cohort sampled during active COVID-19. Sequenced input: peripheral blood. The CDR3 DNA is TGTGCCAGCAGCGGAACCCCAGGGCACTCCTACGAGCAGTACTTC. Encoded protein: CASSGTPGHSYEQYF.